A single sample is the source of the 8 T cell receptor beta chains below, sequenced in a study of blood T cell repertoires in COVID-19. Sequencing was performed with immunoSEQ multiplex PCR; in TCRdb, only in-frame clones are kept and a portion is missing. Among 150,000 to 200,000 clones, more than 80% were seen once, and the ten largest hold roughly 8.2%. The material sequenced was peripheral blood. The source of these receptors is a woman aged 55-70 years with acute or convalescent COVID-19.

This chain joins TRBV9 and TRBJ2-2; no clear D. The CDR3 extends over 14 amino acids. Germline assignment: CDR1 SGDLS and CDR2 YYNGEE. V gave up 4 bases and J gave up 4 bases, with 11 bases separating them. The CDR3: CASSPSASTGELFF. CDR3 DNA sequence: TGTGCCAGCAGCCCCAGCGCAAGCACCGGGGAGCTGTTTTTT.

The table lists this clone with a count of one. The rearrangement links TRBV28 to TRBJ1-1; D gene uncertain. CDR3 length: 13 amino acids. The V end was cut by 10 bases, the J end by 5 bases, with 17 bases between. Germline CDR1 MDHEN, CDR2 SYDVKM. For the CDR3, the DNA is TGTGCCACCAGGAAGGCGGGCGGGACTGAAGCTTTCTTT. Translated: CATRKAGGTEAFF.

The V call is TRBV19, the J call TRBJ2-5; D remains unclear. Between the trimmed V and J ends, which lost 5 bases and 1 base, there was a span of 11 bases. The CDR3 consists of 14 residues. CDR1 is LNHDA, CDR2 SQIVND, per germline (reference sequence). In DNA form, the CDR3 reads TGTGCCAGTAGTCCCCCCTACCCCCAAGAGACCCAGTACTTC. Translated: CASSPPYPQETQYF.

This chain uses TRBV27 with TRBJ2-3; 10 bases align to TRBD2. Germline V gene lookup returns CDR1 MNHEY and CDR2 SMNVEV (reference sequence). The CDR3 length is 15 residues. The V segment lost 3 bases and the J segment 7 bases; nucleotides outside the gene matches: 7. DNA of the CDR3: TGTGCCAGCAGTTTGAAACTAGCGGGATTTTATACGCAGTATTTT. Protein sequence: CASSLKLAGFYTQYF.

CDR3 amino acids: CASSFGGLYNEQFF. The CDR3 DNA reads as TGTGCCAGCAGTTTTGGGGGACTCTACAATGAGCAGTTCTTC. V usage is TRBV28 and J usage is TRBJ2-1; tentatively, D is TRBD2 (6 bases). V was pared by 3 bases and J by 3 bases, with 9 bases between. CDR1 and CDR2 (germline): MDHEN, SYDVKM. CDR3 length: 14 amino acids.

The J gene is TRBJ1-1, the V gene TRBV28; 7 positions match TRBD1. Germline values: CDR1 MDHEN, CDR2 SYDVKM. V trimming: 8 bases; J trimming: 3 bases; junction bases outside the gene matches: 6. The CDR3 sequence is 13 residues long. The CDR3, as DNA: TGTGCCAGCGGCACAGGACAGGACACTGAAGCTTTCTTT. Its protein is CASGTGQDTEAFF.

DNA for the CDR3: TGTGCCAGCAGTTACACAGGGGGAGGCACTGAAGCTTTCTTT. Encoded protein: CASSYTGGGTEAFF. The chain couples TRBV6-2 or TRBV6-3 to TRBJ1-1, with TRBD1 matching over 8 bases. This CDR3 is built from 14 residues. The ends lost 2 bases at V and 4 bases at J; junction bases unmatched: 3. Germline V gene data show CDR1 as MNHEY and CDR2 as SVGEGT.

The chain joins TRBV12-3 or TRBV12-4 to TRBJ1-2; a weak D match, TRBD1 (5 bases). The CDR3 length is 11 residues. With 6 bases removed from V and 8 bases from J, the gap between germline ends came to 10 bases. CDR3 region: CASRERGGYTF. CDR3 DNA sequence: TGTGCCAGCAGGGAGCGGGGGGGCTACACCTTC.